Listed below are T cell receptor beta chains from one sample, sequenced in a study of shared clonotypes between healthy human individuals. Data came from immunoSEQ multiplex PCR; TCRdb stores just in-frame clones and leaves some out. Counted here are a few hundred thousand clones, 65% occurring once; the ten biggest clones make up roughly 10%. Sample: memory CD4+ T cells sorted from blood. The receptor source for this set is a man aged 25-40 years in good health. Both conserved end residues are part of each CDR3. The order of the fields is V gene, clone size, J gene, D gene, CDR3 length, CDR3 protein, CDR3 DNA. A D gene is named only where the DNA matches it firmly. The size field is filled for only some rows; it gives once, few, many or a size class.

V: TRBV29-1
size: -
J: TRBJ1-1
D: -
length: 14
CDR3: CSADRTVLNTEAFF
DNA: TGCAGCGCAGACAGGACGGTGCTGAACACTGAAGCTTTCTTT

V: TRBV28
size: -
J: TRBJ1-2
D: TRBD1
length: 15
CDR3: CASSFVGQVDYGYTF
DNA: TGTGCCAGCAGTTTTGTGGGACAGGTCGACTATGGCTACACCTTC

V: TRBV9
size: once
J: TRBJ2-1
D: -
length: 15
CDR3: CASSVDGGEYNEQFF
DNA: TGTGCCAGCAGCGTAGACGGTGGTGAGTACAATGAGCAGTTCTTC

V: TRBV23-1
size: -
J: TRBJ2-3
D: -
length: 15
CDR3: CASSQSCLGADTQYF
DNA: TGCGCCAGCAGTCAATCGTGCCTAGGCGCAGATACGCAGTATTTT

V: TRBV5-1
size: -
J: TRBJ2-5
D: TRBD2
length: 15
CDR3: CASSLGASGTETQYF
DNA: TGCGCCAGCAGCTTGGGTGCTAGCGGGACGGAGACCCAGTACTTC

V: TRBV28
size: few
J: TRBJ2-7
D: -
length: 13
CDR3: CVSSPGQSYEQYF
DNA: TGTGTCAGCAGTCCCGGACAGAGCTACGAGCAGTACTTC

V: TRBV2
size: -
J: TRBJ1-2
D: -
length: 14
CDR3: CASRLGETNYGYTF
DNA: TGTGCCAGCAGGCTTGGAGAGACTAACTATGGCTACACCTTC

V: TRBV27
size: -
J: TRBJ2-7
D: -
length: 15
CDR3: CASSSKGMSSYEQYF
DNA: TGTGCCAGCAGTTCAAAGGGGATGTCTTCCTACGAGCAGTACTTC

V: TRBV27
size: few
J: TRBJ2-5
D: TRBD1
length: 14
CDR3: CASSLGTGHETQYF
DNA: TGTGCCAGCAGTTTGGGGACAGGGCATGAGACCCAGTACTTC

V: TRBV2
size: -
J: TRBJ2-1
D: -
length: 15
CDR3: CASSENLAHNNEQFF
DNA: TGTGCCAGCAGTGAAAATCTAGCGCATAACAATGAGCAGTTCTTC

V: TRBV9
size: -
J: TRBJ2-7
D: TRBD2
length: 16
CDR3: CASSVESSGSIYEQYF
DNA: TGTGCCAGCAGCGTAGAGTCTAGCGGGAGTATATACGAGCAGTACTTC